Listed here is a single T cell receptor beta chain. The record originates from a study of cytomegalovirus exposure and HLA in healthy donors. The CDR3 has 14 residues. The V segment lost 6 bases and the J segment 6 bases; nucleotides outside the gene matches: 7. Looked up from germline, CDR1 is SEHNR and CDR2 is FQNEAQ (reference sequence). Vbeta (60) and Jbeta (13) primers were used in the PCR. Generated by immunoSEQ multiplex PCR, the TCRdb table keeps only in-frame clones and is missing some. This table holds roughly 120,000 clones, 79% found once. Nominal health characterized the donors when sampled, though unrecorded immune exposures were likely.

J is TRBJ2-3 and V is TRBV7-9; 9 bases are a match to TRBD1. The sequenced sample was PBMCs. The TCR sequence derives from a man younger than 40 in good health and CMV-seropositive. Written as DNA, the CDR3 is TGTGCCAGCAGTCGGGGGACAGGGTTTGATACGCAGTATTTT. Its translation is CASSRGTGFDTQYF.